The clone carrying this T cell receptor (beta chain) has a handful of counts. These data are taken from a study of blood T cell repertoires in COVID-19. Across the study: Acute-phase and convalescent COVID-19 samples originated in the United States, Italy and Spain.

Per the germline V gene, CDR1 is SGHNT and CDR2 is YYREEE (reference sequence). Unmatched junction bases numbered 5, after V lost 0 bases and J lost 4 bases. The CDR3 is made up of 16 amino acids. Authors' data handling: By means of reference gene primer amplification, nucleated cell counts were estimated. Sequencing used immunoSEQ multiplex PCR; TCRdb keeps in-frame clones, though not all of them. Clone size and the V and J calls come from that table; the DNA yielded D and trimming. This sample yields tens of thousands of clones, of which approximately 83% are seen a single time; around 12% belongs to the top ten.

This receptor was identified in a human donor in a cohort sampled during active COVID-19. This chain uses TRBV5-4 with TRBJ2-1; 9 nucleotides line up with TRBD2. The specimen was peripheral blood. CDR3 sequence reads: CASSLDLAGPYNEQFF. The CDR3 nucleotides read TGTGCCAGCAGCTTGGATCTAGCGGGACCATACAATGAGCAGTTCTTC.